This T cell receptor (beta chain) is drawn from a study of blood T cell repertoires in COVID-19. Across the study: From the United States, Italy and Spain came samples of acute and convalescent COVID-19.

This CDR3 is 16 amino acids long. Authors' methods: It was from reference gene primer amplification that nucleated cell counts were estimated. Libraries were prepared by immunoSEQ multiplex PCR; TCRdb keeps only in-frame clonotypes and omits some of them. V and J calls and clone size are as listed in that table; D and trimming were resolved from the DNA. The sample includes roughly 250,000 clones, 80% to 95% of them seen just once. Specimen: peripheral blood. The chain carries TRBV12-2 and TRBJ1-5. TRBV12-2 has pseudogene status. This sequence was found in a person aged 18-29 years with COVID-19, enrolled during active disease. The CDR3 loop is CASRAPQEGWNQPQHF. The CDR3 bases are TGTGCAAGTCGCGCTCCACAGGAGGGATGGAATCAGCCCCAGCATTTT.